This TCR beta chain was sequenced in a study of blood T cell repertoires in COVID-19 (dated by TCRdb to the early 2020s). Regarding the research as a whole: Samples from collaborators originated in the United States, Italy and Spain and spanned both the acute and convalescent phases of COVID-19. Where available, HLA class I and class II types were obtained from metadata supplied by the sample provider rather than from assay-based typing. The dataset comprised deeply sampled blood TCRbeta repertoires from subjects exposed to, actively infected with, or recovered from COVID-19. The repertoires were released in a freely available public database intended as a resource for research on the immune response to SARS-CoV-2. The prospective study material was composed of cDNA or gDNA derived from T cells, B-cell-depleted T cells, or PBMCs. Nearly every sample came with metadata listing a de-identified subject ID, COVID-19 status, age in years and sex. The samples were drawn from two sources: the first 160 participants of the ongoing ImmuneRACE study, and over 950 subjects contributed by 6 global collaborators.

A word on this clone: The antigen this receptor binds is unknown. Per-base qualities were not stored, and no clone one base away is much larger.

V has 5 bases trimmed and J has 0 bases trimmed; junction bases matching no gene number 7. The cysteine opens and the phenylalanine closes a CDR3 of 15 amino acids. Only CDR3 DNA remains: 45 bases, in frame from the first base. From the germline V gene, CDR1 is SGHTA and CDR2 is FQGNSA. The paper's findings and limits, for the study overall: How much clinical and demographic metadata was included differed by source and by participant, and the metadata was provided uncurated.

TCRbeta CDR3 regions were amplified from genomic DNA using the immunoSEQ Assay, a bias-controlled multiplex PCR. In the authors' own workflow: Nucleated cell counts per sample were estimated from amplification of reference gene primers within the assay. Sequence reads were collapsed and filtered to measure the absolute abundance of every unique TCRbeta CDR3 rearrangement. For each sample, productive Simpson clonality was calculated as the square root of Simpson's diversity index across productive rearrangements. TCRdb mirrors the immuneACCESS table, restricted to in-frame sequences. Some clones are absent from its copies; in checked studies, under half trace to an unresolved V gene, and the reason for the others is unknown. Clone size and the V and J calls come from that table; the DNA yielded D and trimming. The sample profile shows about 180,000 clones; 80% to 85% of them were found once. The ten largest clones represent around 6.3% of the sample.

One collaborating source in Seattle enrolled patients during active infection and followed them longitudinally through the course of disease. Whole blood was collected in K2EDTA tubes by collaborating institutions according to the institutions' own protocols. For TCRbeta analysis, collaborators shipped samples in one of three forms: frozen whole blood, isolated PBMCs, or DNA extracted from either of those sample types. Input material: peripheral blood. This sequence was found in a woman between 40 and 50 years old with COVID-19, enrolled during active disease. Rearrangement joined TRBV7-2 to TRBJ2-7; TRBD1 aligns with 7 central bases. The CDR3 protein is CASSTTTGNSYEQYF. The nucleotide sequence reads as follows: TGTGCCAGCAGCACGACGACAGGGAACTCCTACGAGCAGTACTTC.